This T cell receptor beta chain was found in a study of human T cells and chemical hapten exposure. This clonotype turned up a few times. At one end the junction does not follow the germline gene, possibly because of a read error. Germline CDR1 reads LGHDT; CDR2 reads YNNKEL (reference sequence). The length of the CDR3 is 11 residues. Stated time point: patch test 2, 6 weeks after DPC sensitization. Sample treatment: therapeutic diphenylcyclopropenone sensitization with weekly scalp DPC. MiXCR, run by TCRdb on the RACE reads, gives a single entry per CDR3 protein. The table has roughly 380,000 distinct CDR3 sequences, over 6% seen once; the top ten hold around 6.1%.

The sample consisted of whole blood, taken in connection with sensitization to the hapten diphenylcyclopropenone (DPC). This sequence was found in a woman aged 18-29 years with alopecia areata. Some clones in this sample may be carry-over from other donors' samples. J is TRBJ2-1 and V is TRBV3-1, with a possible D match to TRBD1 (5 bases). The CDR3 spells CASSQAAGFVF. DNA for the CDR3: TGTGCCAGCAGCCAAGCGGCAGGGTTTGTCTTC.